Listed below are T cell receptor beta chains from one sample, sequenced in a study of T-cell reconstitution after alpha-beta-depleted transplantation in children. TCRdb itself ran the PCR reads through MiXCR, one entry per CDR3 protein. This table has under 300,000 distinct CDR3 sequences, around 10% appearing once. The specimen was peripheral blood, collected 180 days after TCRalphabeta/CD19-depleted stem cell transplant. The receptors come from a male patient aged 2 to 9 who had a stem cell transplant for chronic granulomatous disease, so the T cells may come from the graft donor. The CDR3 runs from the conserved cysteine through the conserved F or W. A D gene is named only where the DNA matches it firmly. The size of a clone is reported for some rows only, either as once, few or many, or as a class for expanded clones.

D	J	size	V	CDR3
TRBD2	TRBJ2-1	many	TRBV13	CASSLARTSGRNEQFF
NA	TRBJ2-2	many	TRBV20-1	CSARTSTGELFF
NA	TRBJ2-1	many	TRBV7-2	CASSFRTSNNNEQFF
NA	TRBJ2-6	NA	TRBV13	CASSLLKGLNSGANVLTF
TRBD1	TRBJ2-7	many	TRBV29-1	CSVERDRGQEQYF
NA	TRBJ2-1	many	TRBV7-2	CASSPDPYNEQFF
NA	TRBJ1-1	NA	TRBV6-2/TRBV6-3	CASKITGLKNTEAFF
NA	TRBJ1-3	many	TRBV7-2	CASSLGHANWNTIYF
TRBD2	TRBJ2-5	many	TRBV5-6	CASSSTTSGGAGKETQYF
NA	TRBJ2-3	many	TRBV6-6	CASSYPGGDTQYF
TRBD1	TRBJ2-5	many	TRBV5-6	CASSSLDREHQETQYF